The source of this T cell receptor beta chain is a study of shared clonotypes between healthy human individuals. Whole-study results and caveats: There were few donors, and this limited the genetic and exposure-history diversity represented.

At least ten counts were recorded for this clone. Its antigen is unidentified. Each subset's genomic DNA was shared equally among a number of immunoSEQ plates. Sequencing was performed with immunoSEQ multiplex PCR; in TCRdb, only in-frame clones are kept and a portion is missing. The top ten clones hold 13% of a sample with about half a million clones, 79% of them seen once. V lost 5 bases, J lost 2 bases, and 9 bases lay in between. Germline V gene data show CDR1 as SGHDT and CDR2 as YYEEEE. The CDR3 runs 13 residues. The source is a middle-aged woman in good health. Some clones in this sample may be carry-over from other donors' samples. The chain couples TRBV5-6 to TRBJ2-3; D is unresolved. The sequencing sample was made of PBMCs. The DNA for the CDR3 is TGTGCCAGCAGAGATTGGGCCACAGATACGCAGTATTTT. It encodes CASRDWATDTQYF. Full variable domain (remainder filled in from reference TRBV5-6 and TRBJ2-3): DAGVTQSPTHLIKTRGQQVTLRCSPKSGHDTVSWYQQALGQGPQFIFQYYEEEERQRGNFPDRFSGHQFPNYSSELNVNALLLGDSALYLCASRDWATDTQYFGPGTRLTVL.